The entry that follows covers one TCR beta chain sequence. The sample originates from a study of blood T cell repertoires in COVID-19. About the research overall: Researchers got acute and convalescent COVID-19 samples from the United States, Italy and Spain. PBMCs, B-cell-depleted T cells, or T cells provided the cDNA or gDNA that made up the material.

This CDR3 spans 17 amino acids. With V trimmed by 1 base and J by 5 bases, 12 bases remained unmatched. CDR1 and CDR2 from the germline V gene are MGHRA and YSYEKL. Authors' methods: Amplification of reference gene primers provided the estimated nucleated cell counts. Libraries were prepared by immunoSEQ multiplex PCR; TCRdb keeps only in-frame clonotypes and omits some of them. V, J and clone size are taken as reported in that table, and D and trimming were inferred from the DNA itself. The data show more than 200,000 clones, 80% to 90% seen once. The sequenced sample consisted of peripheral blood. This TCR came from a man older than 75 with acute or convalescent COVID-19. The chain joins TRBV4-1 to TRBJ2-5; TRBD1 agrees at 8 bases. The CDR3 protein is CASSQVGGTGGRETQYF. CDR3 bases: TGCGCCAGCAGCCAAGTGGGTGGGACAGGCGGTCGCGAGACCCAGTACTTC.